Shown below are 12 T cell receptor beta chains from a single sample sequenced in a study of blood T cells in healthy people across ages. Combining a sample-barcoded 5' primer with a J-beta primer mix, a second PCR ran for about 7 to 11 cycles. TCRdb analysed the 5' RACE reads with MiXCR anew, one entry per CDR3 protein. The sample holds over 1,200,000 distinct CDR3 sequences, 59% seen once. What was sequenced was blood. The source of these receptors is a man in his late teens or twenties in good health.

There are a few counts of this clonotype. V usage is TRBV28 and J usage is TRBJ1-2; D is ambiguous. CDR3 length equals 14 residues. Trimming cost V 4 bases and J 4 bases, with 13 bases left between them. CDR1 is MDHEN and CDR2 is SYDVKM in the germline V gene. CDR3 region: CASSSPPPVYGYTF. The CDR3 DNA reads as TGTGCCAGCAGTTCGCCCCCGCCCGTCTATGGCTACACCTTC.

The chain combines TRBV27 with TRBJ2-2; TRBD1 is a possible D gene (6 bases). Germline V CDR1 and CDR2: MNHEY, SMNVEV (reference sequence). Trimming pared 4 bases from V and 1 base from J, leaving 10 bases between. The CDR3 runs to 15 residues. The CDR3 region is CASSYVRGNTGELFF. The CDR3 DNA sequence: TGTGCCAGCAGTTACGTCAGGGGGAACACCGGGGAGCTGTTTTTT.

The chain recombines TRBV7-2 with TRBJ1-5; no clear D. CDR1 and CDR2 from the germline V gene are SGHTA and FQGNSA. CDR3 length equals 14 residues. Between the trimmed V and J ends, which lost 3 bases and 6 bases, there was a span of 12 bases. Written as DNA, the CDR3 is TGTGCCAGCAGCTTTACGGGGAATGGTCAGCCCCAGCATTTT. It specifies CASSFTGNGQPQHF. The full variable domain, its missing parts supplied by reference TRBV7-2 and TRBJ1-5, is GAGVSQSPSNKVTEKGKDVELRCDPISGHTALYWYRQSLGQGLEFLIYFQGNSAPDKSGLPSDRFSAERTGGSVSTLTIQRTQQEDSAVYLCASSFTGNGQPQHFGDGTRLSIL.

The chain uses TRBV28 and TRBJ2-7; D not certain. The V gene's germline CDR1 is MDHEN and CDR2 SYDVKM. Trimming left V 6 bases short and J 3 bases short, with 9 bases between. CDR3 size: 12 residues. CDR3 in amino acids: CASRVGIYEQYF. The CDR3 nucleotides are TGTGCCAGCAGGGTGGGGATCTACGAGCAGTACTTC.

The chain has TRBV4-2 and TRBJ1-6; D uncertain. V dropped 2 bases and J dropped 10 bases, with 12 bases sitting between them. The germline CDR1 and CDR2 sequences are LGHNA and YNFKEQ. The CDR3 spans 14 residues. The CDR3 reads CASSQRLDGSPLHF. In DNA, the CDR3 is TGTGCCAGCAGCCAAAGGTTAGACGGATCACCCCTCCACTTT.

The chain is built from TRBV10-2 and TRBJ1-1; a possible D gene is TRBD1 (5 bases). Trimming left V 1 base short and J 4 bases short, with 13 bases between. The CDR3 runs 15 residues. Looked up from germline, CDR1 is WSHSY and CDR2 is SAAADI. This CDR3 is CASSEYEDGGTEAFF. CDR3 DNA: TGCGCCAGCAGTGAGTACGAGGACGGGGGCACTGAAGCTTTCTTT.

Only a few counts were recorded for this clonotype. This chain joins TRBV20-1 and TRBJ1-1; D unclear. Trimming took 5 bases from V and 5 from J, leaving 12 bases between them. The V gene's germline CDR1 is DFQATT and CDR2 SNEGSKA (reference sequence). The CDR3 has 12 amino acids. The DNA of the CDR3 is TGCAGTGCTTCCGCCGGAATTACTGAAGCTTTCTTT. Translation: CSASAGITEAFF.

This clonotype was detected a few times. The J gene is TRBJ1-1, the V gene TRBV12-3 or TRBV12-4; TRBD1 is a possible D gene (5 bases). Trimming took 6 bases from V and 4 from J, leaving 18 bases between them. CDR3 length: 15 amino acids. CDR3 residues: CASRFYLGTGTEAFF. In DNA, the CDR3 is TGTGCCAGCAGGTTTTATCTAGGGACGGGCACTGAAGCTTTCTTT.

The V call is TRBV12-3 or TRBV12-4, the J call TRBJ2-3; D is unclear. The V and J ends lost 3 bases and 2 bases respectively, with 9 bases between them. CDR3 length equals 14 residues. The CDR3, as DNA: TGTGCCAGCAGTTTCGAGATGGACACAGATACGCAGTATTTT. It codes for CASSFEMDTDTQYF.

The chain has TRBV6-2 or TRBV6-3 and TRBJ2-2; TRBD2 aligns across 8 bases. The V segment lost 7 bases and the J segment 1 base; nucleotides outside the gene matches: 2. This CDR3 has 14 residues. CDR1 and CDR2 (germline): MNHEY, SVGEGT. The CDR3 DNA reads as TGTGCCAGCACCGCGGGGGGGAACACCGGGGAGCTGTTTTTT. It specifies CASTAGGNTGELFF.

In DNA form, the CDR3 reads TGTGCCAGCAGTTTGGGCCCCGGCCCCGAGGACGAGCAGTACTTC. Protein sequence: CASSLGPGPEDEQYF. This chain connects TRBV7-2 to TRBJ2-7; D remains unclear. In germline, CDR1 is SGHTA, CDR2 FQGNSA. The CDR3 covers 15 residues. The ends were cut back, 6 bases at V and 5 bases at J, with 20 bases in the middle. The whole variable domain, remainder taken from reference TRBV7-2 and TRBJ2-7, is GAGVSQSPSNKVTEKGKDVELRCDPISGHTALYWYRQSLGQGLEFLIYFQGNSAPDKSGLPSDRFSAERTGGSVSTLTIQRTQQEDSAVYLCASSLGPGPEDEQYFGPGTRLTVT.

This clonotype was counted only a few times. The gene calls are TRBV10-3 and TRBJ2-7; 10 bases fit TRBD1. Unmatched junction bases numbered 6, after V lost 0 bases and J lost 4 bases. CDR1 is ENHRY, CDR2 SYGVKD, per germline. The CDR3 totals 16 residues. The CDR3 DNA follows: TGTGCCATCAGTGAGTCTAGGGGGGACAGGGGTTACGAGCAGTACTTC. It translates to CAISESRGDRGYEQYF.